One TCR beta chain is described in this entry. Its specific antigen is unknown. No base-level quality is on record; no much larger clone is a single base apart. The germline V gene encodes CDR1 SGHRS and CDR2 YFSETQ. V and J are truncated by 0 bases and 2 bases respectively, leaving an intervening sequence of 12 bases. The CDR3, from cysteine to phenylalanine, totals 15 residues. The DNA shown is the 45-base CDR3, in frame from base 1. This sample is part of a study of cytomegalovirus exposure and HLA in healthy donors (dated by TCRdb to 2015 to 2018). Some background on the complete study: A later analysis indicated that the 100 to 150 validation repertoires were generated on the platform also employed for the approximately 700 repertoires of the first cohort. The study was designed to test whether signatures of past pathogen exposure could be identified by cataloging public T cell receptors. In addition to the first cohort of 650 to 750 subjects, a separate validation cohort of 120 different subjects was used. To predict cytomegalovirus infection status, the study combined high-throughput TCR immunosequencing, statistical association of individual TCRs with disease status, and machine learning.

The donors were included in the validation cohort of 100 to 150 subjects, a group kept apart from the roughly 670-subject first cohort. Broad study findings and their caveats: In vitro tests confirmed that a few of the cytomegalovirus-associated TCR beta chains recognize cytomegalovirus antigens. In a later analysis, TCRs clustered in the first cohort were found to also tend to co-occur in the roughly 130 validation repertoires, with approximately 93% of cluster scores above 0. While some public TCRs were present in many individuals, most TCR sequences turned up only very rarely across donors. A total of 164 TCR beta chains were listed by the study as associated with cytomegalovirus. The authors suggested that the approach could potentially be generalized to other disease states and immunological phenotypes. All 120 or so repertoires were used to score co-occurrence in the validation cohort in a later analysis, because that analysis had no HLA typing for the cohort. The classifier was reported to diagnose cytomegalovirus status with high specificity and sensitivity in both the original cohort and the validation cohort.

The library was made by the immunoSEQ multiplex PCR assay. Regarding the original processing steps: A statistical classification framework was built for diagnosing cytomegalovirus status from the catalog of TCR beta chain sequences. This immuneACCESS table, as held by TCRdb, lists in-frame sequences with V and J called but not all clones. Of the missing ones, under half trace to an unresolved V gene in checked studies; the others have no known cause. The V and J calls and clone size are taken from that table; D and trimming were inferred from the DNA. The sample table lists roughly 350,000 clones, 86% of them with a count of one. The top ten hold about 0.91% of the sample.

The sequence was collected from a woman younger than 30 in good health and CMV-seronegative. Recombination connected TRBV5-1 to TRBJ2-7; the D gene assignment is ambiguous. Material for sequencing was PBMCs. Here is the DNA: TGCGCCAGCAGCTTGGAAATCGCGGCCCCCTACGAGCAGTACTTC. It encodes CASSLEIAAPYEQYF.